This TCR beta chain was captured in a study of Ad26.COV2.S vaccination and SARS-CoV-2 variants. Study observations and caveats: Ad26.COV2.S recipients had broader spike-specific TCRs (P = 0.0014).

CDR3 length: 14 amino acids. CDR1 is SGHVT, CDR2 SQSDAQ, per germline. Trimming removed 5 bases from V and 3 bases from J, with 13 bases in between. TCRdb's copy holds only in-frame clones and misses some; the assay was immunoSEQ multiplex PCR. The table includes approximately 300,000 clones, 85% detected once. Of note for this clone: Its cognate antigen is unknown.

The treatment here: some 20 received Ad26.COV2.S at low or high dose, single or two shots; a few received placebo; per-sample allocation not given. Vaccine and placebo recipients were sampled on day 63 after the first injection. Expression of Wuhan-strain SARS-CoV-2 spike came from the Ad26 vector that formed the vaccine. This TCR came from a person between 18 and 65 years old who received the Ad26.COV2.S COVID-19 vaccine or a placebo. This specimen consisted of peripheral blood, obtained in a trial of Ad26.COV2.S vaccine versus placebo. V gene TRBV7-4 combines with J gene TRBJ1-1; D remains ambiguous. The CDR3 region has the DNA TGTGCCAGCAGCCCCCGGAGAGCATACACTGAAGCTTTCTTT. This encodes CASSPRRAYTEAFF.